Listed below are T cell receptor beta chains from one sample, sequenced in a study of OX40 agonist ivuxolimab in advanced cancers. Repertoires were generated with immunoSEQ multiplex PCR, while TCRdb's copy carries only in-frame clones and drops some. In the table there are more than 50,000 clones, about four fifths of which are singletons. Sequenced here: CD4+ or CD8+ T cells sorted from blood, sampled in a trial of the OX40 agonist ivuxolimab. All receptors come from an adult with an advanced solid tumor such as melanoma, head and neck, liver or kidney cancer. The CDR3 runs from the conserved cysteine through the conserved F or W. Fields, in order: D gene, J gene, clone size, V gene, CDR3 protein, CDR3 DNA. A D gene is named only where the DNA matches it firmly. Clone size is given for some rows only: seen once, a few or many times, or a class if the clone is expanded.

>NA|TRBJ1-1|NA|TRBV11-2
CASSSREVNTEAFF
TGTGCCAGCAGCTCCAGGGAAGTGAACACTGAAGCTTTCTTT
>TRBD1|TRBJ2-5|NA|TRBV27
CASSPPGTGDETQYF
TGTGCCAGCAGTCCCCCCGGGACAGGGGATGAGACCCAGTACTTC
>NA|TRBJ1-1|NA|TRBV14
CASSQAGTEAFF
TGTGCCAGCAGCCAAGCTGGTACTGAAGCTTTCTTT
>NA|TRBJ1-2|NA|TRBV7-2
CASSQDRGYTF
TGTGCCAGCAGCCAAGACCGAGGCTACACCTTC
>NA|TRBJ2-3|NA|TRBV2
CASSATGRGGDTQYF
TGTGCCAGCAGTGCTACAGGGCGTGGTGGAGATACGCAGTATTTT
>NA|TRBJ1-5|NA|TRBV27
CASSFNSYSNQPQHF
TGTGCCAGCAGTTTCAACAGCTATAGCAATCAGCCCCAGCATTTT
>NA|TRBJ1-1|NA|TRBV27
CASSSITRVRSRNTEAFF
TGTGCCAGCAGTTCTATAACACGCGTCAGATCTAGGAACACTGAAGCTTTCTTT
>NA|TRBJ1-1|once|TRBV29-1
CSVESGDWFTEAFF
TGCAGCGTTGAATCAGGGGATTGGTTCACTGAAGCTTTCTTT
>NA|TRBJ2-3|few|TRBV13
CASSTQGRSTDTQYF
TGTGCCAGCAGCACACAGGGCCGATCCACAGATACGCAGTATTTT
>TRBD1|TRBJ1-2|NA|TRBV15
CATRKDRGYGGYTF
TGTGCCACCAGAAAGGACAGGGGTTACGGTGGCTACACCTTC
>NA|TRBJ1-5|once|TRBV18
CASSPTKPGQPQHF
TGTGCCAGCTCACCAACGAAGCCGGGCCAGCCCCAGCATTTT
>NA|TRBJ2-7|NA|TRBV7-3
CASSLKGPSYEQYF
TGTGCCAGCAGCTTAAAAGGACCCTCCTACGAGCAGTACTTC
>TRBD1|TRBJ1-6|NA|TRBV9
CASSKTGENSPLHF
TGTGCCAGCAGTAAGACAGGGGAAAATTCACCCCTCCACTTT
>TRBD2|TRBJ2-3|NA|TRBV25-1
CASSSGAQRGDTQYF
TGTGCCAGCAGTAGCGGGGCCCAACGCGGAGATACGCAGTATTTT
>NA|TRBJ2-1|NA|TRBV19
CASSSLGGTPKAYNEQFF
TGTGCCAGTTCCTCCCTGGGCGGGACGCCCAAAGCCTACAATGAGCAGTTCTTC
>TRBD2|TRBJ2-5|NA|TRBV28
CASRPSGGQETQYF
TGTGCCAGCAGACCTAGCGGGGGCCAAGAGACCCAGTACTTC
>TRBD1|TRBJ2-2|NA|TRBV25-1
CASRKGGQGDTGELFF
TGTGCCAGCAGGAAGGGGGGACAGGGGGACACCGGGGAGCTGTTTTTT
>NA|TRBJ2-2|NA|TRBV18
CASSPTANTGELFF
TGTGCCAGCTCACCAACCGCGAACACCGGGGAGCTGTTTTTT
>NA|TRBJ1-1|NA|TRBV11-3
CASSLVGRVNTEAFF
TGTGCCAGCAGCTTAGTAGGCAGGGTGAACACTGAAGCTTTCTTT
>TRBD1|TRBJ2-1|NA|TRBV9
CASSVGTGVNEQFF
TGTGCCAGCAGCGTAGGAACAGGGGTCAATGAGCAGTTCTTC
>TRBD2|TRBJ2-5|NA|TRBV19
CASSLSGIQETQYF
TGTGCCAGTAGTCTGAGCGGGATCCAAGAGACCCAGTACTTC
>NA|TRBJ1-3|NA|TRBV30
CAWSKDRPAGNTIYF
TGTGCCTGGAGCAAAGACAGGCCGGCGGGGAACACCATATATTTT
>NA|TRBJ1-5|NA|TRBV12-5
CASGLSRTADDQPQHF
TGTGCTAGTGGTTTGTCGAGGACAGCGGATGATCAGCCCCAGCATTTT
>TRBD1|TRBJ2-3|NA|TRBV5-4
CASSLGQGWDTQYF
TGTGCCAGCAGCCTGGGACAGGGGTGGGATACGCAGTATTTT
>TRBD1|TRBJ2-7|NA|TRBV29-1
CSVRTGGFYEQYF
TGCAGCGTCCGGACAGGGGGCTTCTACGAGCAGTACTTC
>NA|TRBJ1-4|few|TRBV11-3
CASSSGATNEKLFF
TGTGCCAGCAGCTCAGGTGCAACTAATGAAAAACTGTTTTTT
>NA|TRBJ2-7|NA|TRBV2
CASRGDVYEQYF
TGTGCCAGCAGAGGGGACGTGTACGAGCAGTACTTC
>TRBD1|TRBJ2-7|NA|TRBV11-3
CASSLGGQKPSYEQYF
TGTGCCAGCAGCTTAGGGGGACAGAAACCCTCCTACGAGCAGTACTTC
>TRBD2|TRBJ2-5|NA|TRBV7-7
CASSYGSSGAGETQYF
TGTGCTAGCAGCTACGGTTCCAGCGGGGCGGGAGAGACCCAGTACTTC
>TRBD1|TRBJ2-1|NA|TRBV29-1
CSVVGTEAYNEQFF
TGCAGCGTTGTCGGGACAGAGGCCTACAATGAGCAGTTCTTC
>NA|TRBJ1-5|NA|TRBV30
CAWNRGSNQPQHF
TGTGCCTGGAACCGGGGGTCCAATCAGCCCCAGCATTTT
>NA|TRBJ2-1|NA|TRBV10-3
CAISEPGANEQFF
TGTGCCATCAGTGAGCCGGGAGCCAATGAGCAGTTCTTC
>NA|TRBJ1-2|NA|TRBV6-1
CASRTRYGYTF
TGTGCCAGCAGGACGAGGTATGGCTACACCTTC
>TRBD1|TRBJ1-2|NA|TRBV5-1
CASSSGQGGGYGYTF
TGCGCCAGCAGCTCGGGACAGGGAGGGGGCTATGGCTACACCTTC
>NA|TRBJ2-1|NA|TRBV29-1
CSVRPRGNEQFF
TGCAGCGTTAGGCCGCGAGGCAATGAGCAGTTCTTC
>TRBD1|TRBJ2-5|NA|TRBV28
CASSFPDRGSLRPLETQYF
TGTGCCAGCAGTTTCCCGGACAGGGGCAGCTTAAGACCGCTAGAGACCCAGTACTTC
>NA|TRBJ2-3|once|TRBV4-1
CASSQGDGSTDTQYF
TGCGCCAGCAGCCAAGGGGACGGTAGCACAGATACGCAGTATTTT
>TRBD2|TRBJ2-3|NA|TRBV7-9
CASSSLAGGRDTQYF
TGTGCCAGCAGCTCTCTAGCGGGGGGGCGAGATACGCAGTATTTT
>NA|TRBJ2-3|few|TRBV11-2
CASRASTDTQYF
TGTGCCAGCAGAGCTAGCACAGATACGCAGTATTTT
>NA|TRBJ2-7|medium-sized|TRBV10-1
CASSFPKGDQEGEQYF
TGCGCCAGCAGTTTCCCGAAGGGGGACCAGGAAGGCGAGCAGTACTTC
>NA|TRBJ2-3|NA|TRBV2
CASSLAASTDTQYF
TGTGCCAGCAGTTTAGCGGCCAGCACAGATACGCAGTATTTT
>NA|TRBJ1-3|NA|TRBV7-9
CASSPLEIISGNTIYF
TGTGCCAGCAGCCCGTTGGAGATTATCTCTGGAAACACCATATATTTT